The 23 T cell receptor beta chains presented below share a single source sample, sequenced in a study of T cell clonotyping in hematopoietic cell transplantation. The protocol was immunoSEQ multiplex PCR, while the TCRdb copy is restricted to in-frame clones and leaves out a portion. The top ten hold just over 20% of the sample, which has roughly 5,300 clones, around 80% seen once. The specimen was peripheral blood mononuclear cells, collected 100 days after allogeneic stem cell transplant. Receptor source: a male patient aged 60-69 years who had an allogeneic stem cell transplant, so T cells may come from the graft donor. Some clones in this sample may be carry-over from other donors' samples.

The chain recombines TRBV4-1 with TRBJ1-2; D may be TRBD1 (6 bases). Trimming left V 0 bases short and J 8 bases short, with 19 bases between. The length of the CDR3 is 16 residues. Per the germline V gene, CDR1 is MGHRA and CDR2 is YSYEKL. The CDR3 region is CASSQEFGRRGLGYTF. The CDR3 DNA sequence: TGCGCCAGCAGCCAAGAATTCGGACGGAGGGGGTTGGGCTACACCTTC.

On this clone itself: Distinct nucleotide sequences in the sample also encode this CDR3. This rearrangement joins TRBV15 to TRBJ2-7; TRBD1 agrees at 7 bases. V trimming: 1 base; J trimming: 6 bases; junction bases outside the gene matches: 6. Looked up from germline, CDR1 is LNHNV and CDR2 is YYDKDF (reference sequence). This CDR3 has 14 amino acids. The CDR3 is CATSRGQGGREQYF. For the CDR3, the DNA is TGTGCCACCAGCAGAGGACAGGGTGGGCGCGAGCAGTACTTC.

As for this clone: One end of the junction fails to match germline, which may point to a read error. The CDR3 region has the DNA TGTGCTAGCAGCTTGTGGGTCACAGGGGGCGCGGACGAGCAGTACTTC. It specifies CASSLWVTGGADEQYF. The chain links TRBV7-7 to TRBJ2-7, with 9 bases lining up with TRBD1. This CDR3 contains 16 residues. Germline values: CDR1 SSHAT, CDR2 FNYEAQ (reference sequence).

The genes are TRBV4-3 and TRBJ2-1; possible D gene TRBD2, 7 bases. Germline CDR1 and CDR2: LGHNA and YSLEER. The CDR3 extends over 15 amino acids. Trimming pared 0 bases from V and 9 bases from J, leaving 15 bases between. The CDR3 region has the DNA TGCGCCAGCAGCCAAGATACGGGGGGCCCCGTTGAGCAGTTCTTC. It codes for CASSQDTGGPVEQFF.

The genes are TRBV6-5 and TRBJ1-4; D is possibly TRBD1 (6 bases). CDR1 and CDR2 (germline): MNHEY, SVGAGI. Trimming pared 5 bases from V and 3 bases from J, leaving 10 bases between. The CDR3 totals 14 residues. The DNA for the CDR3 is TGTGCCAGCAGTCCCACAGGGCCTAATGAAAAACTGTTTTTT. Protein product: CASSPTGPNEKLFF.

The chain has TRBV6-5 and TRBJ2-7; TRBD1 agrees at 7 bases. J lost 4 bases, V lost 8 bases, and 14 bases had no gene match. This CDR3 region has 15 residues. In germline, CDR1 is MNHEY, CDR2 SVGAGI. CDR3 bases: TGTGCCAGCGCGCCACCCGAAACAGGGGTTTACGAGCAGTACTTC. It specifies CASAPPETGVYEQYF.

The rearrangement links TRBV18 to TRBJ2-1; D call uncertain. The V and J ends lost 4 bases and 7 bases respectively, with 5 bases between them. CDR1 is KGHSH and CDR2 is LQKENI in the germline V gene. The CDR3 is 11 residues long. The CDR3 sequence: CASSLLNEQFF. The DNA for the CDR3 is TGTGCCAGCTCACTTCTTAATGAGCAGTTCTTC. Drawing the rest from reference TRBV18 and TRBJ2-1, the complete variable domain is NAGVMQNPRHLVRRRGQEARLRCSPMKGHSHVYWYRQLPEEGLKFMVYLQKENIIDESGMPKERFSAEFPKEGPSILRIQQVVRGDSAAYFCASSLLNEQFFGPGTRLTVL.

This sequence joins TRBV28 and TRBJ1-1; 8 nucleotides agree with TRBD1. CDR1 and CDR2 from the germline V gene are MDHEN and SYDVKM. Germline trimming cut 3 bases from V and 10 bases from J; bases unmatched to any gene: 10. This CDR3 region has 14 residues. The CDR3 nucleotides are TGTGCCAGCAGTTTTCTACAGGGGGGACTTGGAGCTTTCTTT. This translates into CASSFLQGGLGAFF.

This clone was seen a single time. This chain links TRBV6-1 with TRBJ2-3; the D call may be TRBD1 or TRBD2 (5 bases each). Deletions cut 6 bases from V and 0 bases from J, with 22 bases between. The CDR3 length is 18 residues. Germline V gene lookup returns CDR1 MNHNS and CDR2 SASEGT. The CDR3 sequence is CASRELNVGVNSTDTQYF. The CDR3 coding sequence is TGTGCCAGCAGAGAACTAAACGTGGGGGTCAATAGCACAGATACGCAGTATTTT.

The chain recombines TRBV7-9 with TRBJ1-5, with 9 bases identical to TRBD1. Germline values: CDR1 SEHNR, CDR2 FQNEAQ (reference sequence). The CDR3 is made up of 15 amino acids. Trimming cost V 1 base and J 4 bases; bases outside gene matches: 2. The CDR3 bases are TGTGCCAGCAGCTTAGGTGGGACAGGGAATCAGCCCCAGCATTTT. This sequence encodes CASSLGGTGNQPQHF.

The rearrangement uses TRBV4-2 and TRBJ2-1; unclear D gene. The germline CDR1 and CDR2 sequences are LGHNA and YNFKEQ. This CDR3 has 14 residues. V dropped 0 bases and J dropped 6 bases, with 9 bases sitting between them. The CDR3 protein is CASSQEVASNEQFF. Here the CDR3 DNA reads TGTGCCAGCAGCCAAGAGGTAGCTTCCAATGAGCAGTTCTTC.

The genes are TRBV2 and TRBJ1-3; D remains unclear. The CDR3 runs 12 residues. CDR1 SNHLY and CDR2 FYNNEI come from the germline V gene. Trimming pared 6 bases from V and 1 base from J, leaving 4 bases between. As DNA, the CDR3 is TGTGCCAGCAGGGTTTCTGGAAACACCATATATTTT. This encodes CASRVSGNTIYF.

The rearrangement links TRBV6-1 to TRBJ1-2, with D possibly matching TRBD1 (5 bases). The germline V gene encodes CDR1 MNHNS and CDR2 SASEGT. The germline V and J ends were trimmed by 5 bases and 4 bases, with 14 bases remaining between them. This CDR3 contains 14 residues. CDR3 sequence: CASSFQGGGYGYTF. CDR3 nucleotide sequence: TGTGCCAGCAGTTTTCAGGGCGGAGGCTATGGCTACACCTTC.

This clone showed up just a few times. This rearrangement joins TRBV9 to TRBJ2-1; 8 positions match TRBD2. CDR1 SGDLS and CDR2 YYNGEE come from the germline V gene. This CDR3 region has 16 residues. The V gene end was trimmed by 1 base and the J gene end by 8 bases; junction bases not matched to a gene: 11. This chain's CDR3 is CASSVFSGLAGDEQFF. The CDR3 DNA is TGTGCCAGCAGCGTATTTTCGGGGCTAGCGGGTGATGAGCAGTTCTTC. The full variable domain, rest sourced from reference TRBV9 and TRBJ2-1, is DSGVTQTPKHLITATGQRVTLRCSPRSGDLSVYWYQQSLDQGLQFLIQYYNGEERAKGNILERFSAQQFPDLHSELNLSSLELGDSALYFCASSVFSGLAGDEQFFGPGTRLTVL.

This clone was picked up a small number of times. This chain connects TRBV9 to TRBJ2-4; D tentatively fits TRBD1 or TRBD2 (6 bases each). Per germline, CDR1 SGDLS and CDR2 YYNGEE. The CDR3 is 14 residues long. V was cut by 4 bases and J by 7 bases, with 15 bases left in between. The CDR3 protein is CASSLKGGQNIQYF. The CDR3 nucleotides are TGTGCCAGCAGCTTAAAAGGGGGGCAGAACATTCAGTACTTC.

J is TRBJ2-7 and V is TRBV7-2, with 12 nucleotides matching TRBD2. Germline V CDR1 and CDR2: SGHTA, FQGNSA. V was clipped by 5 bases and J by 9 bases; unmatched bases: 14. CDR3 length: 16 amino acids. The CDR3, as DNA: TGTGCCAGCAGCCCAGGGACTAGCGGGCCCTCAGGCGCGCAGTACTTC. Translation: CASSPGTSGPSGAQYF.

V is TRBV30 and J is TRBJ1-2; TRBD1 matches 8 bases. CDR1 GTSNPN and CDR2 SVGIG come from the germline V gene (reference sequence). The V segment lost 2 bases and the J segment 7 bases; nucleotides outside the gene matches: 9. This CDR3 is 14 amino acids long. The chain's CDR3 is CAWSSRTGTFGYTF. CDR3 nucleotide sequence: TGTGCCTGGAGTAGCAGGACAGGGACGTTTGGCTACACCTTC.

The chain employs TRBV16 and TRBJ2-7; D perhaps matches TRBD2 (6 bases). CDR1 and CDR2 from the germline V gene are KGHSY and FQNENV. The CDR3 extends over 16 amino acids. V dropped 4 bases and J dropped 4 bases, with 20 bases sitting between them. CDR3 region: CASSPGTPTGGYEQYF. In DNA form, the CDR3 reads TGTGCCAGCAGCCCAGGGACTCCCACTGGGGGTTACGAGCAGTACTTC.

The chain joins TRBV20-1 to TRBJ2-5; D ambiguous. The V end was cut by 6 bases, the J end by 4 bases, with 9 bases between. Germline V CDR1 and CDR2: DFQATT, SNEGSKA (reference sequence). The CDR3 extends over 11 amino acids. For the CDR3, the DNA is TGCAGTGCCCCCCGAGGAGAGACCCAGTACTTC. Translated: CSAPRGETQYF.

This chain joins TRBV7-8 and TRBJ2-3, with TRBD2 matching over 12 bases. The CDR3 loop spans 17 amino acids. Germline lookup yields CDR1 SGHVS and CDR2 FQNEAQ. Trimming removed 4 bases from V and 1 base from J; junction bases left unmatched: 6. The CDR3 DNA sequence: TGTGCCAGCAGCTCGACTAGCGGGAGTGATCGCACAGATACGCAGTATTTT. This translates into CASSSTSGSDRTDTQYF.

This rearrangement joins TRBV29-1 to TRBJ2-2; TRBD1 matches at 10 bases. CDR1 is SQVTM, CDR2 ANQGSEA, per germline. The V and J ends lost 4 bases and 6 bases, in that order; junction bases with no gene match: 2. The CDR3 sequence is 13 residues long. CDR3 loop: CSVGTGGSGELFF. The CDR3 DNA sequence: TGCAGCGTTGGGACAGGGGGTTCCGGGGAGCTGTTTTTT.

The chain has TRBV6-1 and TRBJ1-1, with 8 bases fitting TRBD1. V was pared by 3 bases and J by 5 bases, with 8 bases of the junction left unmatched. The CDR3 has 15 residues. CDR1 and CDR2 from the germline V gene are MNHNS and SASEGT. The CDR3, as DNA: TGTGCCAGCAGTGAGCAGGGGGCCTTCAATACTGAAGCTTTCTTT. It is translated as CASSEQGAFNTEAFF.

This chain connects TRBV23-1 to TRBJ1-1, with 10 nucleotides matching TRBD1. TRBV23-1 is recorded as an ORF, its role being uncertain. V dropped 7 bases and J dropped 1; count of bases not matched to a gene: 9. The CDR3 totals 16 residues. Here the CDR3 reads CASKGTGVRSNTEAFF. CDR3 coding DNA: TGCGCCAGCAAGGGGACAGGGGTTCGTTCGAACACTGAAGCTTTCTTT.